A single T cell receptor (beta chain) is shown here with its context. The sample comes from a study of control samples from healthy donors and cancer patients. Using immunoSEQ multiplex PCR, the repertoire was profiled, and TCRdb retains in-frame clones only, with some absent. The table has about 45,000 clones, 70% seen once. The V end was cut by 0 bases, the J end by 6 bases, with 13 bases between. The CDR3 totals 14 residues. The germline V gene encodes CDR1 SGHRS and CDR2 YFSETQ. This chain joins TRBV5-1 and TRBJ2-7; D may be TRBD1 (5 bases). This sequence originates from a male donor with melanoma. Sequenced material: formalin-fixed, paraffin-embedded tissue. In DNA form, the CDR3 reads TGCGCCAGCAGCTTGGGTGACAGCGCTCTCGAGCAGTACTTC. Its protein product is CASSLGDSALEQYF.